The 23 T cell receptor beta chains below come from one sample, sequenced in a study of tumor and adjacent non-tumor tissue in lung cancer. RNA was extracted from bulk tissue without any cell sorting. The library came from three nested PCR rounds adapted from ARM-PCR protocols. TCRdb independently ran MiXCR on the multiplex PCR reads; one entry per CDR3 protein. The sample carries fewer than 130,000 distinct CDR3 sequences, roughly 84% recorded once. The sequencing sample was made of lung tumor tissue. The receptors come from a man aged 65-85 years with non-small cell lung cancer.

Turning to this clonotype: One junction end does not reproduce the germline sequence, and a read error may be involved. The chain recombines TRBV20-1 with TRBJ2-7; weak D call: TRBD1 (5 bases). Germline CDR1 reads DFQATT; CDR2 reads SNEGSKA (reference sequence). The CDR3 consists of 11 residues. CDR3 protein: CNATRAVEQYF. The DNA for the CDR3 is TGCAATGCTACCAGGGCAGTCGAGCAGTACTTC.

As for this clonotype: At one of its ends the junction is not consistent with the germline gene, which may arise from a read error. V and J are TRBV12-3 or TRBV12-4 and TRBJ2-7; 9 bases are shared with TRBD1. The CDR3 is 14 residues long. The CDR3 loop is CASNLWDRVYEQYF. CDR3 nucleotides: TGTGCCAGCAATTTATGGGACAGGGTCTATGAGCAGTACTTC.

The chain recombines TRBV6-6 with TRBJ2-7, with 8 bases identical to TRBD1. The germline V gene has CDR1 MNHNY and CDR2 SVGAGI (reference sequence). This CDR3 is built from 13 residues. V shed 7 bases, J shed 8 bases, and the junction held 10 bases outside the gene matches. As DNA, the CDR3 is TGTGCCAGCATCAACAGCCCAGGGGGCAAGCAGTACTTC. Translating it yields CASINSPGGKQYF.

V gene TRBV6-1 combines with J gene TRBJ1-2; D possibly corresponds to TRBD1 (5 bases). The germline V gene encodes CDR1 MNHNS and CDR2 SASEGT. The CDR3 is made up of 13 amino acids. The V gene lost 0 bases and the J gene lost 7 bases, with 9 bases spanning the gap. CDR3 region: CASSEAGGFGYTF. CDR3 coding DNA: TGTGCCAGCAGTGAAGCCGGGGGATTTGGCTACACCTTC.

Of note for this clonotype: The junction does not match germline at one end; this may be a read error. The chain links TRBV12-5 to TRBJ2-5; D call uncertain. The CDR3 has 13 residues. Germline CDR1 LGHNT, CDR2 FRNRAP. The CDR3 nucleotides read TGTGCTAGCGGTTTGACCCACGCGGATACCCAGTACTTC. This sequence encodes CASGLTHADTQYF.

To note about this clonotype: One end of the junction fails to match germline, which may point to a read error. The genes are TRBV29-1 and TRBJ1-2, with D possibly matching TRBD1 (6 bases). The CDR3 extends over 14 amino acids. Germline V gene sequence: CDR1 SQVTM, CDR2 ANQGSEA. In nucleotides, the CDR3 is TGTAGCGTTCCCTGTGGGGGGCAGAACTATGGCTACACCTTC. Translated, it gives CSVPCGGQNYGYTF.

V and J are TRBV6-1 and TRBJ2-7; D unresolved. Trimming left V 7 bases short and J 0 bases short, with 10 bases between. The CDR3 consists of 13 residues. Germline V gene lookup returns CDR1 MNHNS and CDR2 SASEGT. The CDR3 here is CASKGIVSYEQYF. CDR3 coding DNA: TGTGCCAGCAAGGGAATTGTCTCCTACGAGCAGTACTTC.

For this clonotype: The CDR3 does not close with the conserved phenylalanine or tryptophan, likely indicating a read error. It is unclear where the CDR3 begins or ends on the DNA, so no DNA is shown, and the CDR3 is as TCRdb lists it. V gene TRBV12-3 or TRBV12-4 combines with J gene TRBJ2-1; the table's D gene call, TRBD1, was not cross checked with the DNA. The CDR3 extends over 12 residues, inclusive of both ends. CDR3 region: CASSWRGNEQIL.

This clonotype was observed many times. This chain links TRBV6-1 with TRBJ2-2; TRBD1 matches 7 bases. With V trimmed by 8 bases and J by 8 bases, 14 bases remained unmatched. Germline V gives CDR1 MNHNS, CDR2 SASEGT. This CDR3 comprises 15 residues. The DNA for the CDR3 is TGTGCCAGCGTTACCAGGGGGATCTTGTCTGGGGAGCTGTTTTTT. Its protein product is CASVTRGILSGELFF.

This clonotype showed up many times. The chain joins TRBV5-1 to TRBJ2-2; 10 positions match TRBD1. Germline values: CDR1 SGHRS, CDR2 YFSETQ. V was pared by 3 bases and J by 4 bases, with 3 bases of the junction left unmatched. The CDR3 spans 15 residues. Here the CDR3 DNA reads TGCGCCAGCAGCTCTAGGACAGGGGGCACCGGGGAGCTGTTTTTT. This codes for CASSSRTGGTGELFF.

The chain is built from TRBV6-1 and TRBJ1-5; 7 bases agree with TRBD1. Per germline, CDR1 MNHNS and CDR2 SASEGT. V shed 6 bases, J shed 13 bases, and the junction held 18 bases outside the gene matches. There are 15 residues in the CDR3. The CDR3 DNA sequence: TGTGCCAGCAGCGCGGACAGGTGGCGCAATCGGCCTCAGCATTTT. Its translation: CASSADRWRNRPQHF.

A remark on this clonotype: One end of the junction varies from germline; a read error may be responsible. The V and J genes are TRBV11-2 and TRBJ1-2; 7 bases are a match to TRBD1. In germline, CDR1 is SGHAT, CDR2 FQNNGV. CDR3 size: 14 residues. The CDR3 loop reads CANSPIGGTYGYTF. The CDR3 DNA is TGTGCCAACAGCCCGATAGGGGGCACCTATGGCTACACCTTC.

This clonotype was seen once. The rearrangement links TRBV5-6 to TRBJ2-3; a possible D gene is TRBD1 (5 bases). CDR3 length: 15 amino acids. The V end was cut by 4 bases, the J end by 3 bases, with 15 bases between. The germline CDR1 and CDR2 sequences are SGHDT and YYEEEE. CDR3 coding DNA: TGTGCCAGCAGCCTGATCAGGGCGGAAACAGATACGCAGTATTTT. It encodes CASSLIRAETDTQYF. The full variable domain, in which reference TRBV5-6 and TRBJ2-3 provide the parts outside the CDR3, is DAGVTQSPTHLIKTRGQQVTLRCSPKSGHDTVSWYQQALGQGPQFIFQYYEEEERQRGNFPDRFSGHQFPNYSSELNVNALLLGDSALYLCASSLIRAETDTQYFGPGTRLTVL.

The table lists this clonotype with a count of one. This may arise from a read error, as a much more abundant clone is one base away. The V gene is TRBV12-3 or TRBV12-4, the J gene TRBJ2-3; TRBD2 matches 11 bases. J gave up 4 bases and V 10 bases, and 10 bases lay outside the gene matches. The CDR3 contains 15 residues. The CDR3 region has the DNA TGTGCCAACTACGTTCTAGCGGGGGGTCCAGATACGCAGTATTTT. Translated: CANYVLAGGPDTQYF.

CDR3: CASSDLMGTADLFF. The CDR3 nucleotides read TGTGCCAGCAGTGATTTGATGGGCACCGCGGATCTGTTTTTT. The chain couples TRBV6-1 to TRBJ2-2; D remains unclear. CDR3 size: 14 residues. The V gene lost 3 bases and the J gene lost 14 bases, with 19 bases spanning the gap. The germline V gene has CDR1 MNHNS and CDR2 SASEGT.

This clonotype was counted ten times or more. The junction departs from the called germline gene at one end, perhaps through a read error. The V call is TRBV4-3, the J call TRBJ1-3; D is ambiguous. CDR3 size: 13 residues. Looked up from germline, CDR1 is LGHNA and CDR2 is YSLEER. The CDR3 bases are TGCGCCTGCAGCTTAAAAACTGGAAACACCATATATTTT. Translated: CACSLKTGNTIYF.

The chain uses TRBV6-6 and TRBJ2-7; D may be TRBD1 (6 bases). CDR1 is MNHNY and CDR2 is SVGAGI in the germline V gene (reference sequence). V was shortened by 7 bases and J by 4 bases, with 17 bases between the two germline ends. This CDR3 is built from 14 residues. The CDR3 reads CASNPGQKYYEQYF. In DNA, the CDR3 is TGTGCCAGCAACCCCGGACAGAAGTATTACGAGCAGTACTTC.

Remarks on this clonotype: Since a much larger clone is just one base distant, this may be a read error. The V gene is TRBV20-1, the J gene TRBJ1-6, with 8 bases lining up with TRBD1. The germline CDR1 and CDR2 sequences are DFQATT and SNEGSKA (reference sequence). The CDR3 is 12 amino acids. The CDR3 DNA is TGCAATGCTAGGACAGGGAATTCACCCCTCCGCTTT. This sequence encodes CNARTGNSPLRF.

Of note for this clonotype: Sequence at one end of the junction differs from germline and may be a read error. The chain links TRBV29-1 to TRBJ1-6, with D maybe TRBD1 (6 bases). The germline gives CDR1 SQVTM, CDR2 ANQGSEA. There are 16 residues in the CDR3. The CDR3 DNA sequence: TGCAGCGATGCCGTTACAGGGTGGAGTGGTGGGTCACGCCTCCACTTT. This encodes CSDAVTGWSGGSRLHF.

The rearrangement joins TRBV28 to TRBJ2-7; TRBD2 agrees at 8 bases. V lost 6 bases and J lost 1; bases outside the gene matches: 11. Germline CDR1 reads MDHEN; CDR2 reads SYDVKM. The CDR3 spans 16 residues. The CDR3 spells CASRTRGRGGSYEQYF. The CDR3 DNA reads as TGTGCCAGCAGAACCCGGGGCCGGGGGGGATCCTACGAGCAGTACTTC.

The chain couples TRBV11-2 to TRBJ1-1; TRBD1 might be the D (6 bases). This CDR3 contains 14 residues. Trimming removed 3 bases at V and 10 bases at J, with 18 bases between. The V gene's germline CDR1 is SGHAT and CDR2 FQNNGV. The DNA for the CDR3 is TGTGCCAGCAGCTTCGGTGGGGGCCGGACCGTAGCTTTCTTT. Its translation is CASSFGGGRTVAFF.

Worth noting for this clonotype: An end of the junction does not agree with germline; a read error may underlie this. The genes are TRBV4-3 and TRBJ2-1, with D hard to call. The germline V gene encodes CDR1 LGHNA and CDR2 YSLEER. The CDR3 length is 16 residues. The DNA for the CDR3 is TGCACCAGCAGCCAAGATCTAAAAGACTCCTACAATGAGCAGTTCTTC. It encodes CTSSQDLKDSYNEQFF.

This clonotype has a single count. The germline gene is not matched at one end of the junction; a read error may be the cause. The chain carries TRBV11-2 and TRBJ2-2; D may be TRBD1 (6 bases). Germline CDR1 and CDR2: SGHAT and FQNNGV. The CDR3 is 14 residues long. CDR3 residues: CASGQTVSTVELFF. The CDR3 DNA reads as TGTGCCAGCGGACAGACAGTAAGCACCGTGGAGCTGTTTTTT.